This TCR beta chain comes out of a study of T cell responses to AZD1222 COVID-19 vaccine. Details on this clone: The antigen remains unidentified.

TCRdb keeps only in-frame clones here, not all; method: immunoSEQ multiplex PCR. In the table there are 120,000 or so clones, more than 85% of which are singletons. The germline V and J ends were trimmed by 4 bases and 1 base, with 7 bases remaining between them. The CDR3 has 13 amino acids. Germline assignment: CDR1 LGHDT and CDR2 YNNKEL (reference sequence). General study results and limits: Spike-specific TCR breadth and depth grew following two AZD1222 doses. Dominant at 160-218 and 743-854, vaccine-associated CD4 TCRs also spanned spike. The donor group comprised mostly white British people and more females; the analysis possibly underestimated clonal diversity.

Analyses pooled second doses at about 4 or about 12 weeks. V is TRBV3-1 (or the pseudogene TRBV3-2) and J is TRBJ1-1; perhaps TRBD1 as D (5 bases). This specimen consisted of peripheral blood, obtained 28 days after the second AZD1222 dose. The TCR comes from an adult who received the AZD1222 COVID-19 vaccine. The CDR3 region is CASSRTPNTEAFF. The CDR3 coding sequence is TGTGCCAGCAGCCGGACACCGAACACTGAAGCTTTCTTT.